Included here is one TCR beta chain sequence, with context. No antigen is known for it. Clones were sequenced by immunoSEQ multiplex PCR, and TCRdb holds only the in-frame ones, with some missing. The repertoire holds 350,000 to 400,000 clones, with around 89% as singletons. The sample belongs to a study of Ad26.COV2.S vaccination and SARS-CoV-2 variants. Whole-study context: Of the COV1001 trial arms, the Ad26.COV2.S arm included the donor.

General study results and limits: There was a possibility that the TCR breadth and depth analyses underestimated total T cell responses. Researchers reported similar non-spike TCR breadth in vaccine and placebo recipients. Substantial breadth in spike-specific CD8+ and CD4+ T cell responses was reportedly seen after vaccination.

Treatment of the sample: around 19 received Ad26.COV2.S at low or high dose, single or two shots; a few received placebo; per-sample allocation not given. Sampling took place 63 days after the first vaccine or placebo injection. This specimen was peripheral blood, taken in a trial of Ad26.COV2.S vaccine versus placebo. The source is a person aged 18 to 65 who received the Ad26.COV2.S COVID-19 vaccine or a placebo.

This CDR3 is CASRSNLFREQYF. CDR3 coding DNA: TGTGCCAGCAGGTCCAACCTATTCCGCGAACAGTACTTC. The chain is built from TRBV6-5 and TRBJ2-7; D gene ambiguous. Germline V gene sequence: CDR1 MNHEY, CDR2 SVGAGI. V was trimmed by 6 bases and J by 10 bases, leaving 19 bases between them. This CDR3 region has 13 residues.